The sequence of this T cell receptor (beta chain) was determined in a study of response to subunit inactivated influenza vaccine. Each CDR3 protein gets one entry after TCRdb re-called the RT-PCR reads with MiXCR. Of 490,000 or so distinct CDR3 sequences listed, roughly 8.2% are singletons. This clonotype was picked up many times. Its antigen is unidentified. The germline V gene encodes CDR1 SGHTA and CDR2 FQGNSA. The CDR3 length is 15 residues. Trimming stripped 3 bases from V and 0 bases from J, with 9 bases between. Study results and limitations: Each seasonal influenza vaccination, the authors suggested, recruits few new T cells.

The sequencing here drew on PBMCs from blood, taken roughly 24 months after vaccination. This receptor was obtained from a man between 50 and 69 years old who received an inactivated influenza vaccine. The rearrangement uses TRBV7-2 and TRBJ2-1; D may be TRBD2 (6 bases). The DNA of the CDR3 is TGTGCCAGCAGCTTCACGGGGGACTCCTACAATGAGCAGTTCTTC. The encoded protein is CASSFTGDSYNEQFF.